A selection of T cell receptor beta chains follows, all from one sample in a study of blood T cell repertoires in COVID-19. Assay: immunoSEQ multiplex PCR; the TCRdb copy retains only in-frame clones and omits some. Of 310,000 or so clones detected, 83% appear once; the ten largest clones hold 1.2%. Sequencing was done on a sample of peripheral blood. Receptors originate from a woman aged 45-60 years with acute or convalescent COVID-19. Both conserved end residues are part of each CDR3. The size entry is marked missing in some rows and otherwise reads once, few, many or a size class.

abundance,v_gene,CDR3aa
-,TRBV19,CASSMALPGQGGTEAFF
-,TRBV24-1,CATSPRDEGVETQYF
-,TRBV6-5,CASADAGRGADTQYF
-,TRBV3-1/TRBV3-2,CASSQGRDRIFNEQFF
-,TRBV11-2,CASSLVTGYGYTF
-,TRBV6-2/TRBV6-3,CASSLGGASYNEQFF
few,TRBV5-1,CASSLEAGGQSGELFF
few,TRBV6-5,CASMRSVGELFF
-,TRBV10-3,CAISEVLEGELFF
-,TRBV10-3,CAITRADQGGDTQYF
-,TRBV24-1,CATSDSPEAGYGYTF
-,TRBV30,CAWTQGLDGKQYF
-,TRBV4-2,CASSQGTANYEQYF
-,TRBV15,CATSRDRYNEQFF
few,TRBV11-2,CASSLAGGDTQYF
-,TRBV10-3,CAISEQGVDTGELFF
-,TRBV9,CASSVGGDGANVLTF
-,TRBV7-9,CASSFSGDKETQYF
-,TRBV12-3/TRBV12-4,CASSRTSGGTQYF
-,TRBV3-1/TRBV3-2,CASSNGGGTEAFF